These 11 T cell receptor beta chains came from one sample sequenced in a study of OX40 agonist ivuxolimab in advanced cancers. The library was prepared using the immunoSEQ multiplex PCR assay. Here the immuneACCESS table is served through TCRdb, limited to in-frame sequences with V and J called. Missing clones are a known gap in these copies; in checked studies unresolved V genes cover under half, and the rest lacks a known reason. Counted in this sample were 25,000 to 30,000 clones; around 82% of them appeared once. Clones ranked in the top ten supply roughly 12% of the sample. The starting material was CD4+ or CD8+ T cells sorted from blood, obtained in a trial of the OX40 agonist ivuxolimab. These receptors were obtained from an adult with an advanced solid tumor such as melanoma, head and neck, liver or kidney cancer.

The V and J genes are TRBV2 and TRBJ1-1, with 10 positions matching TRBD1. Germline loops: CDR1 SNHLY, CDR2 FYNNEI. The V and J ends lost 5 bases and 6 bases, in that order; junction bases with no gene match: 12. The CDR3 runs 16 residues. The DNA of the CDR3 is TGTGCCAGCAGTAGTCCCGGGACAGGGGTGAGGGCTGAAGCTTTCTTT. Translated, it gives CASSSPGTGVRAEAFF.

This rearrangement joins TRBV11-2 to TRBJ1-4, with TRBD1 identical over 9 bases. From germline, CDR1 is SGHAT and CDR2 FQNNGV. Losses at the gene ends were 3 bases for V and 1 base for J; bases not matched to a gene: 0. CDR3 length equals 15 residues. The CDR3 DNA is TGTGCCAGCAGCTTGGGACAGGGAACTAATGAAAAACTGTTTTTT. Its translation: CASSLGQGTNEKLFF.

The rearrangement joins TRBV7-8 to TRBJ2-7, with no clear D. This CDR3 has 15 residues. V was cut by 1 base and J by 1 base, with 11 bases left in between. The germline V gene has CDR1 SGHVS and CDR2 FQNEAQ. The CDR3 here is CASSLGLGPSYEQYF. DNA for the CDR3: TGTGCCAGCAGCTTAGGTCTAGGGCCATCCTACGAGCAGTACTTC. Drawing the rest from reference TRBV7-8 and TRBJ2-7, the complete variable domain is GAGVSQSPRYKVAKRGQDVALRCDPISGHVSLFWYQQALGQGPEFLTYFQNEAQLDKSGLPSDRFFAERPEGSVSTLKIQRTQQEDSAVYLCASSLGLGPSYEQYFGPGTRLTVT.

This chain uses TRBV7-9 with TRBJ2-3, with D perhaps TRBD2 (5 bases). The germline CDR1 and CDR2 sequences are SEHNR and FQNEAQ (reference sequence). The CDR3 is made up of 13 amino acids. Trimming left V 4 bases short and J 2 bases short, with 7 bases between. DNA for the CDR3: TGTGCCAGCAGCTGGACTCACACAGATACGCAGTATTTT. It specifies CASSWTHTDTQYF.

This sequence joins TRBV27 and TRBJ2-7; 7 bases line up with TRBD1. J was trimmed by 2 bases and V by 2 bases; bases with no gene match: 0. The CDR3 is 13 residues long. Germline CDR1 MNHEY, CDR2 SMNVEV (reference sequence). CDR3 protein: CASSLGTAYEQYF. In nucleotides, the CDR3 is TGTGCCAGCAGTTTAGGGACAGCCTACGAGCAGTACTTC.

V usage is TRBV16 and J usage is TRBJ1-5; 9 nucleotides align to TRBD1. V lost 2 bases, J lost 6 bases, and 2 bases stayed unmatched. The CDR3 extends over 14 amino acids. In germline, CDR1 is KGHSY, CDR2 FQNENV. In DNA, the CDR3 is TGTGCCAGCAGCCAAACAGGGGGCTCTCAGCCCCAGCATTTT. Amino acid sequence: CASSQTGGSQPQHF.

This clone qualifies as large. V is TRBV5-5 and J is TRBJ2-1; D is unclear. Trimming cost V 3 bases and J 7 bases, with 5 bases left between them. This CDR3 is built from 11 residues. Germline CDR1 reads SGHKS; CDR2 reads YYEKEE (reference sequence). The CDR3 DNA follows: TGTGCCAGCAGCTGGGGAAATGAGCAGTTCTTC. Encoded protein: CASSWGNEQFF.

This chain connects TRBV13 to TRBJ1-1; D not certain. Trimming shortened V by 2 bases and J by 0 bases, and 16 bases separated the two germline ends. Germline values: CDR1 PRHDT, CDR2 FYEKMQ (reference sequence). The length of the CDR3 is 17 residues. As DNA, the CDR3 is TGTGCCAGCAGCTTAAATAGGGCGGGCGTAATGAACACTGAAGCTTTCTTT. Encoded protein: CASSLNRAGVMNTEAFF.

The V and J genes are TRBV7-9 and TRBJ2-2; 9 nucleotides match TRBD2. The CDR3 spans 17 residues. Germline CDR1 reads SEHNR; CDR2 reads FQNEAQ (reference sequence). After removal of 3 bases from V and 4 bases from J, the junction contained 9 bases not matched to a gene. The DNA for the CDR3 is TGTGCCAGCAGCTTCCTTGAGACTAGCGGTGTCACCGGGGAGCTGTTTTTT. It is translated as CASSFLETSGVTGELFF.

The gene calls are TRBV7-8 and TRBJ2-7, with 8 nucleotides matching TRBD1. The germline CDR1 and CDR2 sequences are SGHVS and FQNEAQ. V was pared by 3 bases and J by 5 bases, with 6 bases of the junction left unmatched. The CDR3 has 14 residues. The CDR3 region has the DNA TGTGCCAGCAGCTTGGAACAGGGGGTGGACGAGCAGTACTTC. This codes for CASSLEQGVDEQYF.

This clone was seen once. J is TRBJ1-1 and V is TRBV11-2, with D possibly being TRBD1 (5 bases). The germline V and J ends were trimmed by 1 base and 7 bases, with 7 bases remaining between them. The germline gives CDR1 SGHAT, CDR2 FQNNGV. This CDR3 region has 12 residues. CDR3 in DNA: TGTGCCAGCAGCTTAGGACAGAATGAAGCTTTCTTT. This gives the protein CASSLGQNEAFF.